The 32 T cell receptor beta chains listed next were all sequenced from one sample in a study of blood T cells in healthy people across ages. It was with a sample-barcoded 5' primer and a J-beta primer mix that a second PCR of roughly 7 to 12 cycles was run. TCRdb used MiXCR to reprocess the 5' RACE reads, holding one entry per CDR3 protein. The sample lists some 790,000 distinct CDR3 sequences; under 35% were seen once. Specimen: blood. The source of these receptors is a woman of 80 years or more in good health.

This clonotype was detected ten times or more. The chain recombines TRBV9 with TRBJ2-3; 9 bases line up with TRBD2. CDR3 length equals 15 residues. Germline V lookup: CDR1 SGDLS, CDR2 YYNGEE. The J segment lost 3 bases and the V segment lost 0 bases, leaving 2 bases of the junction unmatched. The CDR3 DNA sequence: TGTGCCAGCAGCGTAGGGCTAGCGGGGACAGATACGCAGTATTTT. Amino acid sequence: CASSVGLAGTDTQYF.

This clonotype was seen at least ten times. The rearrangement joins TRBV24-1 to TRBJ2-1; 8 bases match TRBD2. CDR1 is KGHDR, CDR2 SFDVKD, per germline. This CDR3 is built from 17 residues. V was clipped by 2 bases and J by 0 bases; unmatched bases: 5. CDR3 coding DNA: TGTGCCACCAGTGATTGGGAGCGGGGGAGCTCCTACAATGAGCAGTTCTTC. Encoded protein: CATSDWERGSSYNEQFF.

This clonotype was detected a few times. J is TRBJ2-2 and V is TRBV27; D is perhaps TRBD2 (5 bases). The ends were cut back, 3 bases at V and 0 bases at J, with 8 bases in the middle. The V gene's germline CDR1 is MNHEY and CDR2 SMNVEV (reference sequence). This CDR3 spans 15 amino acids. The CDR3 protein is CASSFRLTNTGELFF. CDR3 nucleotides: TGTGCCAGCAGTTTTCGACTAACGAACACCGGGGAGCTGTTTTTT.

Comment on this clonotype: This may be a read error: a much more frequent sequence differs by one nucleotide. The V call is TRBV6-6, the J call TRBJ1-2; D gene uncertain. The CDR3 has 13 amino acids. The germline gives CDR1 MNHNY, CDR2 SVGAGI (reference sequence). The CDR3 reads CAGSSIPNYGYTF. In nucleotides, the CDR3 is TGTGCCGGCAGTTCCATCCCTAACTATGGCTACACCTTC.

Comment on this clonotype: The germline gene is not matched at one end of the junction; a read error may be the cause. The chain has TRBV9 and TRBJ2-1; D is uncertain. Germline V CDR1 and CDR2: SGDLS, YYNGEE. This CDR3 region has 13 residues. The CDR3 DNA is TGTGCCAACAGCCGTGCCTTAAGGAGTGAGCAGTTCTTC. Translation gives CANSRALRSEQFF.

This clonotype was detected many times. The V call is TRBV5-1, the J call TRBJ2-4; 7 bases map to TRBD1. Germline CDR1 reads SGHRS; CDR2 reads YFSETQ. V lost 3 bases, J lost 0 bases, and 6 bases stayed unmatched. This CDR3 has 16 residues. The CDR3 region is CASSSGTVLAKNIQYF. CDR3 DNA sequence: TGCGCCAGCAGCTCGGGGACAGTGCTAGCCAAAAACATTCAGTACTTC.

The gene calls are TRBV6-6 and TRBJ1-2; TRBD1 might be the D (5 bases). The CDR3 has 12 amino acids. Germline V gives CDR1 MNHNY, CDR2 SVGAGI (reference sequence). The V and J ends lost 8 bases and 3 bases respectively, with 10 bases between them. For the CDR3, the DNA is TGTGCCAGCGATGCAGGGTACTATGGCTACACCTTC. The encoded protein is CASDAGYYGYTF.

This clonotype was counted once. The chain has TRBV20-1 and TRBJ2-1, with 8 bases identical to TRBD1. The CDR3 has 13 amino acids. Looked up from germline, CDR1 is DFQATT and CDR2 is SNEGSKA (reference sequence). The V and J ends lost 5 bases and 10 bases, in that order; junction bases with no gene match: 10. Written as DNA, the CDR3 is TGCAGTGCTCGGGACAGGCGGACTTACGAGCAGTTCTTC. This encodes CSARDRRTYEQFF.

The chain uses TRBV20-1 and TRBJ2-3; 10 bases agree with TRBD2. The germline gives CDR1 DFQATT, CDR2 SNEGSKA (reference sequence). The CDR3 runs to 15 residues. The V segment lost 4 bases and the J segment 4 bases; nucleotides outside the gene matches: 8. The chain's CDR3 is CSATAGTSVPDTQYF. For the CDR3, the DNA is TGCAGTGCTACTGCCGGGACTAGCGTTCCAGATACGCAGTATTTT.

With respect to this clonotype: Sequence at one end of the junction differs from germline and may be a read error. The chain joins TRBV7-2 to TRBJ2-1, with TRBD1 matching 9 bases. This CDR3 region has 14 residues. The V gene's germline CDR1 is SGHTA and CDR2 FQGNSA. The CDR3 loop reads CASSAGTGQNGQFF. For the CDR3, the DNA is TGTGCCAGCAGCGCCGGGACAGGGCAAAATGGGCAGTTCTTC.

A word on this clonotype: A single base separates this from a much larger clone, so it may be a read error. In DNA, the CDR3 is TGCAGTGCTAGAGATTTTCACGGGGGGAAGGGAGAGACCCAGTTCTTC. Translated, it gives CSARDFHGGKGETQFF. This chain uses TRBV20-1 with TRBJ2-1; TRBD2 aligns across 7 bases. Trimming removed 0 bases from V and 13 bases from J; junction bases left unmatched: 18. The length of the CDR3 is 16 residues. CDR1 and CDR2 from the germline V gene are DFQATT and SNEGSKA (reference sequence).

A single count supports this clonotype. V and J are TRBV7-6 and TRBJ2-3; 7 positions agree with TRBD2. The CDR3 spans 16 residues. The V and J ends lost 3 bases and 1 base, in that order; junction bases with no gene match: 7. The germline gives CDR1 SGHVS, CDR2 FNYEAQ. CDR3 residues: CASSLAGLLGTDTQYF. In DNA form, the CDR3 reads TGTGCCAGCAGCTTGGCGGGACTATTGGGCACAGATACGCAGTATTTT.

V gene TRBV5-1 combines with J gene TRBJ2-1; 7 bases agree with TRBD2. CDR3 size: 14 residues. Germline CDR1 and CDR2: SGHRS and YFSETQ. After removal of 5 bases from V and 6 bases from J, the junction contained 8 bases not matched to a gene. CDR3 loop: CASRPTTSFNEQFF. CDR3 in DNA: TGCGCCAGCAGGCCGACGACTAGCTTCAATGAGCAGTTCTTC.

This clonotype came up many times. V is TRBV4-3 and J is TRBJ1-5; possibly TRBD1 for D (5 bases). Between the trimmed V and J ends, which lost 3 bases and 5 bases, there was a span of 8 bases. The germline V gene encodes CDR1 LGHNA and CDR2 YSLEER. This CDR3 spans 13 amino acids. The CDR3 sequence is CASSQGGDQPQHF. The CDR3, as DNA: TGCGCCAGCAGCCAGGGGGGGGATCAGCCCCAGCATTTT.

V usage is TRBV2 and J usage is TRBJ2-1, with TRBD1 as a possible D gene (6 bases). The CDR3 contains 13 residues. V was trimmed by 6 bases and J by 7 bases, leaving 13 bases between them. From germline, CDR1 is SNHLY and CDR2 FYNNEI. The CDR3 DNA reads TGTGCCAGCAGAGAGGACAGTCCTAATGAGCAGTTCTTC. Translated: CASREDSPNEQFF.

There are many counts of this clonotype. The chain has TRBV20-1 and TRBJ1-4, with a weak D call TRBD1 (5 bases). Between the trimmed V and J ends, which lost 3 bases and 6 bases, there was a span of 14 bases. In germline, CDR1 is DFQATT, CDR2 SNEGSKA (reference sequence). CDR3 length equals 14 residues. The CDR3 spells CSASGTGAYEKLFF. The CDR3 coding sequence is TGCAGTGCTAGTGGGACTGGGGCCTATGAAAAACTGTTTTTT.

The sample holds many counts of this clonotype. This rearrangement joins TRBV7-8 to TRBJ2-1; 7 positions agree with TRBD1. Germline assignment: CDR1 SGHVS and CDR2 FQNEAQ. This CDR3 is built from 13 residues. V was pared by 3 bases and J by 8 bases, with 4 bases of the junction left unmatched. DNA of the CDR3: TGTGCCAGCAGCTTTAACAGGGGCTATGAGCAGTTCTTC. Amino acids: CASSFNRGYEQFF.

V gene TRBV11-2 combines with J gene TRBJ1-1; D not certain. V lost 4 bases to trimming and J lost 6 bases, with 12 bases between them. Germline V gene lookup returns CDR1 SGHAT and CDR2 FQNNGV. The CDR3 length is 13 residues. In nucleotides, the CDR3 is TGTGCCAGCAGCTCCCAGGTTATAGCTGAAGCTTTCTTT. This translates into CASSSQVIAEAFF.

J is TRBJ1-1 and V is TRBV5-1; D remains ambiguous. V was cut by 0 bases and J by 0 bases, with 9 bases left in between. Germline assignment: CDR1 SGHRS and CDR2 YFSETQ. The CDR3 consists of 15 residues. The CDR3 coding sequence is TGCGCCAGCAGCTTGGATCAGAGTGTGAACACTGAAGCTTTCTTT. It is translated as CASSLDQSVNTEAFF.

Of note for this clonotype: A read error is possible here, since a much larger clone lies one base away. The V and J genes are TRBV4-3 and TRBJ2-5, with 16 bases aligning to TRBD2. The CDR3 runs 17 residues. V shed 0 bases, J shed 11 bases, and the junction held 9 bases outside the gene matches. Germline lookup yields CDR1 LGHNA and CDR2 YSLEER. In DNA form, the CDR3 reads TGCGCCAGCAGCCAAGATTGGGGGACTAGCGGGGGGGATGAGCAGTACTTC. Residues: CASSQDWGTSGGDEQYF.

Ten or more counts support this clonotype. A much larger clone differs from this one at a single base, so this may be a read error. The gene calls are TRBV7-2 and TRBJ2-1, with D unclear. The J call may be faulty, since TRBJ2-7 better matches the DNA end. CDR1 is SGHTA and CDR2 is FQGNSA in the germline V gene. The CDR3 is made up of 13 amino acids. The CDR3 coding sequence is TGTGCCAGCAGCTTAAGACCTTACAATGAGCAGTACTTC. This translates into CASSLRPYNEQYF.

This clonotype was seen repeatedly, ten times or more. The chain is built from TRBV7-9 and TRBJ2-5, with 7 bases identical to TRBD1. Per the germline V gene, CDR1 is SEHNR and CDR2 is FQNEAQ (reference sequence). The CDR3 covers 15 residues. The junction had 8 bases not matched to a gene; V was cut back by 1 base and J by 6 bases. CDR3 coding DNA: TGTGCCAGCAGCTTAGATGGTGACAGGGTGCAGACCCAGTACTTC. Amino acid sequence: CASSLDGDRVQTQYF. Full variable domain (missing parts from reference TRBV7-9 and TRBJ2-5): DTGVSQNPRHKITKRGQNVTFRCDPISEHNRLYWYRQTLGQGPEFLTYFQNEAQLEKSRLLSDRFSAERPKGSFSTLEIQRTEQGDSAMYLCASSLDGDRVQTQYFGPGTRLLVL.

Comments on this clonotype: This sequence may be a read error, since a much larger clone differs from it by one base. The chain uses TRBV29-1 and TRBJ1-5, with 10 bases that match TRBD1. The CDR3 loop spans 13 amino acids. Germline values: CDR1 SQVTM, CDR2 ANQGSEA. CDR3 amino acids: CGTGENSNQPRHF. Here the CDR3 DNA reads TGCGGGACAGGGGAGAATAGCAATCAGCCCCGGCATTTT.

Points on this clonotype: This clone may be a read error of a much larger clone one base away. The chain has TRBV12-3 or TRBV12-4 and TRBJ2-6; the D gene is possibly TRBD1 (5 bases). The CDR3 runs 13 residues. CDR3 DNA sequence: TGTGCCAGCACCCACTCTGGGGCCAACGTCCGGACTTTC. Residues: CASTHSGANVRTF.

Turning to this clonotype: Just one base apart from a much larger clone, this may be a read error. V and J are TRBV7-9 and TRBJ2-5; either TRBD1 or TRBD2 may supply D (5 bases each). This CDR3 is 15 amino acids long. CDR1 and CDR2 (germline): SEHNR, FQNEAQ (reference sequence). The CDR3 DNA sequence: TGTGCCAGCAACTTAAGAGGGGCAGAGAAAGAGACCCAGTACTTC. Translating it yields CASNLRGAEKETQYF.

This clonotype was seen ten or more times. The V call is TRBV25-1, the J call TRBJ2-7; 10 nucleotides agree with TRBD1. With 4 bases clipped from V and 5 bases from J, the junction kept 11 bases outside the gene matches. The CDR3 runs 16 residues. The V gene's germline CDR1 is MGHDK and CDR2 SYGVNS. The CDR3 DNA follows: TGTGCCAGCAGTGGCCGGGACAGGGGTGGTTTGGACGAGCAGTACTTC. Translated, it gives CASSGRDRGGLDEQYF.

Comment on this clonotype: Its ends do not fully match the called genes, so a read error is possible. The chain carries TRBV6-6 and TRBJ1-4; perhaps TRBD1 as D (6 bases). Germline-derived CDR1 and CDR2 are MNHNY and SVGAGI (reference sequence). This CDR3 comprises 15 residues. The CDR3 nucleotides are TGTGCCAGCAGCCAACGGACAGCGGGCAATGAAGAACTGTTTTTT. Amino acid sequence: CASSQRTAGNEELFF.

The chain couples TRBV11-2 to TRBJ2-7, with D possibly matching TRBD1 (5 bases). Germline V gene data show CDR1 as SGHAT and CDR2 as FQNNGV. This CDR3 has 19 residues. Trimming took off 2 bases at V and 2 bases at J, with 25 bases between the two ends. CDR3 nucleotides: TGTGCCAGCAGCTTAACCCGCGCAGGGCTACTGTTCCCGACCTACGAGCAGTACTTC. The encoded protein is CASSLTRAGLLFPTYEQYF.

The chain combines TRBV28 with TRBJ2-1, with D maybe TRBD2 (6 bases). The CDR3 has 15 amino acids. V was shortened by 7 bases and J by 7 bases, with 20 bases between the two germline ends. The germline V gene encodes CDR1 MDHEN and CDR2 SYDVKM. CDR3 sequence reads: CASTRSGVVGNEQFF. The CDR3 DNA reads TGTGCCAGCACCCGATCGGGAGTAGTGGGTAATGAGCAGTTCTTC. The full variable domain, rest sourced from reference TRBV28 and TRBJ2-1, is DVKVTQSSRYLVKRTGEKVFLECVQDMDHENMFWYRQDPGLGLRLIYFSYDVKMKEKGDIPEGYSVSREKKERFSLILESASTNQTSMYLCASTRSGVVGNEQFFGPGTRLTVL.

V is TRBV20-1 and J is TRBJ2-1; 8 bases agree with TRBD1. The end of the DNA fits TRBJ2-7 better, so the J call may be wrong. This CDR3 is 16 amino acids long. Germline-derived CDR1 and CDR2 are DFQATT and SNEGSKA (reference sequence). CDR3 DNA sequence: TGCAGTGCTAGACCGCGGGACAGGTTTTCCTACAATGAGCAGTACTTC. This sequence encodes CSARPRDRFSYNEQYF.

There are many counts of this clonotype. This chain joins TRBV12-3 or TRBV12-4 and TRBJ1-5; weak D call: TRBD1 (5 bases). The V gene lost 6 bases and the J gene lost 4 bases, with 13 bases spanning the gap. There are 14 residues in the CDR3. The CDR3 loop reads CASSERDRNQPQHF. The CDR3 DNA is TGTGCCAGCAGCGAGAGAGACAGAAATCAGCCCCAGCATTTT.

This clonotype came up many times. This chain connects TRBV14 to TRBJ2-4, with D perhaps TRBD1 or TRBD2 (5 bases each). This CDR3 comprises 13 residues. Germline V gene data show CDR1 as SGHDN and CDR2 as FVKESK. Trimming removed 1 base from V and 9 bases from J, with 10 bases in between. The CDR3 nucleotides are TGTGCCAGCAGCCAAGCACGGGGCGGCATTCAGTACTTC. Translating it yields CASSQARGGIQYF.